This T cell receptor beta chain was obtained from a study of T cell responses to AZD1222 COVID-19 vaccine. The repertoire was sequenced with immunoSEQ multiplex PCR; TCRdb's copy has only in-frame clones and lacks some. This table holds roughly 130,000 clones, 88% found once. Per the germline V gene, CDR1 is MNHEY and CDR2 is SVGEGT. The CDR3 totals 16 residues. Trimming removed 2 bases at V and 6 bases at J, with 20 bases between. This sequence was found in an adult in good health. The chain employs TRBV6-2 or TRBV6-3 and TRBJ2-7; D is possibly TRBD1 or TRBD2 (5 bases each). The sample here was peripheral blood, taken on day 0 of AZD1222 vaccination. DNA of the CDR3: TGTGCCAGCAGTTACGCGGGCCAGAGGGGATCTTTCGAGCAGTACTTC. Translating gives CASSYAGQRGSFEQYF.